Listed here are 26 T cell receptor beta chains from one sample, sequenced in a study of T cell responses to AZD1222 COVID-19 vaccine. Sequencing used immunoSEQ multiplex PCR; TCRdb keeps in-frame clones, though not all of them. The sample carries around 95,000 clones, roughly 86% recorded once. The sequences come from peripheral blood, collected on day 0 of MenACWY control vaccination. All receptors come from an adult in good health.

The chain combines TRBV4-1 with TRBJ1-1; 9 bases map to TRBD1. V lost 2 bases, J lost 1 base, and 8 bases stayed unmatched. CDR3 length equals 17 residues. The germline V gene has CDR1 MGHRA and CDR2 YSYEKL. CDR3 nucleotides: TGCGCCAGCAGCCAACCCACAGGGGGCGGTCCGAACACTGAAGCTTTCTTT. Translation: CASSQPTGGGPNTEAFF.

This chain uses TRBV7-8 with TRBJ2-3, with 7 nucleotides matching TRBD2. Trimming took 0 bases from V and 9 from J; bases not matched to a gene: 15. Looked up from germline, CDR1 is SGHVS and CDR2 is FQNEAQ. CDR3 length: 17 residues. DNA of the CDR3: TGTGCCAGCAGCTTAGCATTCAGAGGGAGGGCCTTCCGGACGCAGTATTTT. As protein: CASSLAFRGRAFRTQYF.

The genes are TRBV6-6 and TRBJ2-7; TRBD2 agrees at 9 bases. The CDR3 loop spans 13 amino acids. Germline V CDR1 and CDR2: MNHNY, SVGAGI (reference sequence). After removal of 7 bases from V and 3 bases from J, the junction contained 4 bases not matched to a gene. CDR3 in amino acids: CASKRTSVYEQYF. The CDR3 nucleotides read TGTGCCAGCAAACGGACTAGCGTCTACGAGCAGTACTTC.

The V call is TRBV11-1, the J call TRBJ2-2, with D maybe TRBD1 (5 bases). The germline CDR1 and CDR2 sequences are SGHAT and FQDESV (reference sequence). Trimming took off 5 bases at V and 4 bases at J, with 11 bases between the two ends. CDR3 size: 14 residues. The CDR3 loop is CASSADRITGELFF. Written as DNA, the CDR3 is TGTGCCAGCAGCGCCGACAGAATCACCGGGGAGCTGTTTTTT.

The CDR3 nucleotides are TGTGCCAGTAGCACCCAGACTCAGCCATCGAATACGCAGTATTTT. Protein product: CASSTQTQPSNTQYF. The chain joins TRBV19 to TRBJ2-3; D uncertain. Looked up from germline, CDR1 is LNHDA and CDR2 is SQIVND (reference sequence). The CDR3 has 15 residues. Trimming stripped 6 bases from V and 7 bases from J, with 20 bases between.

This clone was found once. Here the CDR3 DNA reads TGTGCCAGCAGCCTTAACAGGGAAGAGACCCAGTACTTC. Translating it yields CASSLNREETQYF. This sequence joins TRBV11-2 and TRBJ2-5; perhaps TRBD1 as D (6 bases). This CDR3 is 13 amino acids long. Germline V gene sequence: CDR1 SGHAT, CDR2 FQNNGV. Trimming took 5 bases from V and 3 from J, leaving 10 bases between them. Based on the CDR3 plus reference TRBV11-2 and TRBJ2-5, the full variable domain is EAGVAQSPRYKIIEKRQSVAFWCNPISGHATLYWYQQILGQGPKLLIQFQNNGVVDDSQLPKDRFSAERLKGVDSTLKIQPAKLEDSAVYLCASSLNREETQYFGPGTRLLVL.

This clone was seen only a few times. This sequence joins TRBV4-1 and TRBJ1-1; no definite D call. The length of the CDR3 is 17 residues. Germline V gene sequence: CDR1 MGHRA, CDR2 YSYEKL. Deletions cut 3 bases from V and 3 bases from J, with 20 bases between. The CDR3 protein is CASSHIYTVTRDTEAFF. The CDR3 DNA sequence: TGCGCCAGCAGCCATATATACACCGTCACACGAGACACTGAAGCTTTCTTT.

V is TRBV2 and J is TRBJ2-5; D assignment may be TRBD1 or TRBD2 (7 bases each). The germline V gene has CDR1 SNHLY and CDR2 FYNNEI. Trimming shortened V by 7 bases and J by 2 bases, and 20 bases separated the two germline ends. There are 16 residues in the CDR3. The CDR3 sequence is CASNGEGQTEQETQYF. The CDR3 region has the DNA TGTGCCAGCAACGGGGAGGGACAGACGGAACAAGAGACCCAGTACTTC.

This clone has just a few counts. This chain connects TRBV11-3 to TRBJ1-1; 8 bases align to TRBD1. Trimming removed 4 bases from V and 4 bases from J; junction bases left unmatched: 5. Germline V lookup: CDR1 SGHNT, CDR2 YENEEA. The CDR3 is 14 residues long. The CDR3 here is CASSSGTGTTEAFF. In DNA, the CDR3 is TGTGCCAGCAGCTCCGGGACAGGAACCACTGAAGCTTTCTTT.

DNA of the CDR3: TGCGCCAGCAGCCAAGAAGGGGGCGCCGGGTCTATAGGCACTGAAGCTTTCTTT. Its translation is CASSQEGGAGSIGTEAFF. This chain connects TRBV4-3 to TRBJ1-1, with 7 bases fitting TRBD1. Looked up from germline, CDR1 is LGHNA and CDR2 is YSLEER. This CDR3 comprises 18 residues. V was clipped by 0 bases and J by 4 bases; unmatched bases: 14.

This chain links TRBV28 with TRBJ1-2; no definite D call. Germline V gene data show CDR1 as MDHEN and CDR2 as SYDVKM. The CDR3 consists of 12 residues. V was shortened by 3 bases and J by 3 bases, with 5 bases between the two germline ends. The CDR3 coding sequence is TGTGCCAGCAGTTTTCGAGACTATGGCTACACCTTC. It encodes CASSFRDYGYTF.

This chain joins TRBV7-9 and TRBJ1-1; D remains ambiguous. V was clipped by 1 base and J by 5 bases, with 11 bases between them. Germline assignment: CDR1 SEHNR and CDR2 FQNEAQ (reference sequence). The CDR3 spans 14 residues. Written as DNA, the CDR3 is TGTGCCAGCAGCTTAGAAGGGCAATGGACTGAAGCTTTCTTT. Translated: CASSLEGQWTEAFF.

The CDR3 sequence: CASSPPGGHKNTEAFF. CDR3 nucleotide sequence: TGTGCCAGCTCACCACCGGGCGGACATAAGAACACTGAAGCTTTCTTT. The V and J genes are TRBV18 and TRBJ1-1; D is possibly TRBD1 (5 bases). This CDR3 spans 16 amino acids. CDR1 KGHSH and CDR2 LQKENI come from the germline V gene. V dropped 0 bases and J dropped 1 base, with 12 bases sitting between them.

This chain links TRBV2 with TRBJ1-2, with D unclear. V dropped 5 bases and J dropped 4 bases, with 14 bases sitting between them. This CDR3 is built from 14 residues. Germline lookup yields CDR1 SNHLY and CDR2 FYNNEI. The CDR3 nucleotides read TGTGCCAGCAGTCCACGTAGGGTTAGCTATGGCTACACCTTC. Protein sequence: CASSPRRVSYGYTF.

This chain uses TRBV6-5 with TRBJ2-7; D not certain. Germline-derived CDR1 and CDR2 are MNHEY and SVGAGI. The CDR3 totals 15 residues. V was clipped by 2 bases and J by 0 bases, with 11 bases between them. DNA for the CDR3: TGTGCCAGCAGTTACGGGCCCCAGAGCTCCTACGAGCAGTACTTC. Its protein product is CASSYGPQSSYEQYF.

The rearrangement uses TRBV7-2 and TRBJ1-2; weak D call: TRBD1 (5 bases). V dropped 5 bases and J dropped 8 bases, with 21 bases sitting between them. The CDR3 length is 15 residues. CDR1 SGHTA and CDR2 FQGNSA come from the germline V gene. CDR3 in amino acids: CASSPSGGAGRGYTF. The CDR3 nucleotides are TGTGCCAGCAGCCCCTCGGGGGGTGCAGGGCGAGGCTACACCTTC.

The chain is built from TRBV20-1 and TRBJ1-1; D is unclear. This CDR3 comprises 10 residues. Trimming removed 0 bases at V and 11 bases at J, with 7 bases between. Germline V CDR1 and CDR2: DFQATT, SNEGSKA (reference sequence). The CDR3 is CSAREGLAFF. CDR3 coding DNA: TGCAGTGCTAGAGAGGGGTTGGCTTTCTTT.

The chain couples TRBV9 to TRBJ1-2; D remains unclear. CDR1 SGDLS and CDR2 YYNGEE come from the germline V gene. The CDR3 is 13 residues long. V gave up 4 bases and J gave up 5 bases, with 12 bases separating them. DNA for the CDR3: TGTGCCAGCAGCCCTTGGACGGTTTATGGCTACACCTTC. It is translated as CASSPWTVYGYTF.

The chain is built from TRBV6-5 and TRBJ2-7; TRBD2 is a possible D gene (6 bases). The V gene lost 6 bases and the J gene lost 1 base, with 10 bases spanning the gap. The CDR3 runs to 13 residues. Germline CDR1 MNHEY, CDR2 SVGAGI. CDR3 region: CASSLLASYEQYF. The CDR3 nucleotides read TGTGCCAGCAGCCTACTAGCTTCCTACGAGCAGTACTTC.

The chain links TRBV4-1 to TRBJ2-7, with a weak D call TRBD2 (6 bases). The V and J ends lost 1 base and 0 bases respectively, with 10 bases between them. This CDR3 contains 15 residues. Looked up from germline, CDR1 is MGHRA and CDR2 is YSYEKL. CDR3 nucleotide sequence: TGCGCCAGCAGCCAAGGTACCGGGAGCTCCTACGAGCAGTACTTC. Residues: CASSQGTGSSYEQYF.

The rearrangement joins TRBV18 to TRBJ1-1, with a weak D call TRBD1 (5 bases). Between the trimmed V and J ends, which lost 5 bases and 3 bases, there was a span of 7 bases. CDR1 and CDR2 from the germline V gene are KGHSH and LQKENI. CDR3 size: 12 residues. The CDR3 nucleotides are TGTGCCAGCTCAAAAGGGGACACTGAAGCTTTCTTT. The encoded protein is CASSKGDTEAFF.

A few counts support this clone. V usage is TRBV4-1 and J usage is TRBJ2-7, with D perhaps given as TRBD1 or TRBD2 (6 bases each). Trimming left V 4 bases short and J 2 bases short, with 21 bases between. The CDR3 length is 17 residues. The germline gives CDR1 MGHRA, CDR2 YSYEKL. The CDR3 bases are TGCGCCAGCAGCCCTGGACGGGGGCGGACGGCCACCTACGAGCAGTACTTC. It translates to CASSPGRGRTATYEQYF.

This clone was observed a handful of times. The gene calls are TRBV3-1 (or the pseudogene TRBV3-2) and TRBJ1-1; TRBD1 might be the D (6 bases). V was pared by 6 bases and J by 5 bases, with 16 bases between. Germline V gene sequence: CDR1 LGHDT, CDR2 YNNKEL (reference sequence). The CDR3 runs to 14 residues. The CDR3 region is CASRKRGAGTEAFF. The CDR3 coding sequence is TGTGCCAGCAGAAAGCGGGGGGCCGGAACTGAAGCTTTCTTT.

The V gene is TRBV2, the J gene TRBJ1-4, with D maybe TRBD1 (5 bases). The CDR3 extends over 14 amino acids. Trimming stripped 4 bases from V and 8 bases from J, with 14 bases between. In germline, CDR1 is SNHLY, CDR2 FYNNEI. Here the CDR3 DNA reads TGTGCCAGCAGTGGGGGACGGGGTCCCGAAAAACTGTTTTTT. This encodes CASSGGRGPEKLFF.

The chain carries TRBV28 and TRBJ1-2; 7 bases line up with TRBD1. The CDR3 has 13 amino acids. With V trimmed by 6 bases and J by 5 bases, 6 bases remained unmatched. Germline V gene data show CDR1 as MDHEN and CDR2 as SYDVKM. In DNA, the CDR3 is TGTGCCAGCAGACAGGGGCTCGGGTATGGCTACACCTTC. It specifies CASRQGLGYGYTF.

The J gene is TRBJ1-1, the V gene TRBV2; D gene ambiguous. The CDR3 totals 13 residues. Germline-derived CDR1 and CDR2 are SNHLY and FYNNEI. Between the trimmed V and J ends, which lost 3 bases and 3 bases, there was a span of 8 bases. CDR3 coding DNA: TGTGCCAGCAGTGAGGGGTTGTACACTGAAGCTTTCTTT. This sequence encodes CASSEGLYTEAFF.